The 16 T cell receptor beta chains reported below all come from one sample, sequenced in a study of shared clonotypes between healthy human individuals. Measured with immunoSEQ multiplex PCR; TCRdb has only the in-frame clones, and not every one. The table lists 90,000 to 150,000 clones, roughly 70% of them singletons. Specimen: memory CD8+ T cells sorted from blood. Subset here: CD45RO+ cells pooled with CCR7-negative TemRA cells. These receptors came from a woman in her thirties in good health.

This chain connects TRBV7-2 to TRBJ2-6, with 7 bases lining up with TRBD1. V shed 7 bases and J 4 bases; nucleotides not matched to a gene: 10. The germline CDR1 and CDR2 sequences are SGHTA and FQGNSA. The CDR3 has 16 residues. The chain's CDR3 is CASKLFRGLGANVLTF. The DNA of the CDR3 is TGTGCCAGCAAATTATTTAGGGGGCTCGGGGCCAACGTCCTGACTTTC.

J is TRBJ2-5 and V is TRBV7-9; TRBD1 matches at 7 bases. The CDR3 is 16 amino acids. The V gene's germline CDR1 is SEHNR and CDR2 FQNEAQ (reference sequence). The V segment lost 1 base and the J segment 3 bases; nucleotides outside the gene matches: 8. The CDR3 loop is CASSLGPGTVEETQYF. CDR3 sequence (DNA): TGTGCCAGCAGCTTAGGTCCCGGGACAGTTGAAGAGACCCAGTACTTC.

This chain joins TRBV27 and TRBJ2-3, with no clear D. Looked up from germline, CDR1 is MNHEY and CDR2 is SMNVEV (reference sequence). Between the trimmed V and J ends, which lost 3 bases and 5 bases, there was a span of 9 bases. The CDR3 contains 13 residues. CDR3 residues: CASSLIIEDTQYF. The CDR3 coding sequence is TGTGCCAGCAGTTTGATAATAGAAGATACGCAGTATTTT.

The V call is TRBV5-1, the J call TRBJ2-7; weak D call: TRBD1 (5 bases). CDR3 length: 14 amino acids. V was cut by 1 base and J by 8 bases, with 16 bases left in between. Germline assignment: CDR1 SGHRS and CDR2 YFSETQ. CDR3 sequence (DNA): TGCGCCAGCAGCTTGTACAGGTTAGGGGTAAAGCAGTACTTC. It translates to CASSLYRLGVKQYF.

The sample holds many counts of this clone. The genes are TRBV15 and TRBJ2-7; D possibly matches TRBD1 or TRBD2 (5 bases each). The CDR3 has 12 amino acids. Germline V lookup: CDR1 LNHNV, CDR2 YYDKDF (reference sequence). V was pared by 5 bases and J by 5 bases, with 10 bases between. The CDR3 DNA follows: TGTGCCACCAGCGGGGGATCCGACGAGCAGTACTTC. Translation gives CATSGGSDEQYF.

The sample holds many counts of this clone. This chain links TRBV28 with TRBJ2-3; TRBD1 matches 9 bases. The V gene's germline CDR1 is MDHEN and CDR2 SYDVKM. CDR3 size: 14 residues. V shed 6 bases, J shed 4 bases, and the junction held 5 bases outside the gene matches. CDR3 in DNA: TGTGCCAGCAGCCTCGACAGGGGGTCAGATACGCAGTATTTT. Its translation: CASSLDRGSDTQYF.

This clone showed up many times. This chain joins TRBV19 and TRBJ2-4; D is possibly TRBD1 (6 bases). Germline V lookup: CDR1 LNHDA, CDR2 SQIVND (reference sequence). V was pared by 3 bases and J by 12 bases, with 12 bases between. The CDR3 has 12 residues. The CDR3 DNA is TGTGCCAGTAGTATGGGGCTGGGGGCTCAGTACTTC. The encoded protein is CASSMGLGAQYF.

The CDR3 is CASNADRASYEQYF. As DNA, the CDR3 is TGCGCCAGCAACGCCGACAGGGCCTCCTACGAGCAGTACTTC. The chain employs TRBV10-1 and TRBJ2-5; TRBD1 matches at 7 bases. The end of the DNA aligns better with TRBJ2-7, so the J call may be wrong. In germline, CDR1 is WNHNN, CDR2 SYGVQD (reference sequence). This CDR3 spans 14 amino acids.

To note about this clone: One base separates it from a far larger clone, so it is likely a read error. Given the absence of the conserved phenylalanine or tryptophan at the CDR3 end, a read error is likely. CDR3 DNA: TGTGCCAGCAGCCAGGACGGGACTAGCGTATCCTACGAGCAGTACCTC. Amino acid sequence: CASSQDGTSVSYEQYL. The chain recombines TRBV11-2 with TRBJ2-7, with 10 bases fitting TRBD2. Unmatched junction bases numbered 8, after V lost 5 bases and J lost 1 base. The CDR3 extends over 16 amino acids. Germline V gene lookup returns CDR1 SGHAT and CDR2 FQNNGV.

The genes are TRBV25-1 and TRBJ2-1, with TRBD2 matching over 8 bases. Trimming at V came to 2 bases and at J to 9 bases, leaving 6 bases not matched to a gene. Germline CDR1 MGHDK, CDR2 SYGVNS. This CDR3 has 14 amino acids. CDR3 amino acids: CASSERREVTEQFF. CDR3 nucleotide sequence: TGTGCCAGCAGTGAAAGGCGGGAGGTCACTGAGCAGTTCTTC. The full variable domain, with the rest looked up from reference TRBV25-1 and TRBJ2-1, is EADIYQTPRYLVIGTGKKITLECSQTMGHDKMYWYQQDPGMELHLIHYSYGVNSTEKGDLSSESTVSRIRTEHFPLTLESARPSHTSQYLCASSERREVTEQFFGPGTRLTVL.

The CDR3 nucleotides read TGTGCCAGCAGTTCACAACACAGGGGTCCTGGCTACGAGCAGTACTTC. Translated, it gives CASSSQHRGPGYEQYF. The J gene is TRBJ2-7, the V gene TRBV27; 7 nucleotides align to TRBD1. V lost 4 bases to trimming and J lost 3 bases; unmatched junction nucleotides: 12. This CDR3 region has 16 residues. The germline CDR1 and CDR2 sequences are MNHEY and SMNVEV (reference sequence).

On this clone: Since a much larger clone is just one base distant, this may be a read error. J is TRBJ2-1 and V is TRBV7-8, with D perhaps assigned TRBD1 or TRBD2 (5 bases each). The CDR3 loop spans 12 amino acids. Trimming removed 4 bases at V and 7 bases at J, with 8 bases between. Germline CDR1 and CDR2: SGHVS and FQNEAQ. The CDR3 region has the DNA TGTGCCAGCAGCTGGGGACCAAATGAGCAGTTCTTC. As protein: CASSWGPNEQFF.

This clone appeared a few times. The chain employs TRBV25-1 and TRBJ2-3, with 8 bases matching TRBD2. Per the germline V gene, CDR1 is MGHDK and CDR2 is SYGVNS. The CDR3 totals 18 residues. V gave up 3 bases and J gave up 6 bases; unmatched junction bases: 17. The CDR3 coding sequence is TGTGCCAGCAGTGAGCCAACTAGCGGACCCGGGGGCCATGATACGCAGTATTTT. Its protein product is CASSEPTSGPGGHDTQYF.

This chain joins TRBV4-1 and TRBJ2-5; D is ambiguous. Germline values: CDR1 MGHRA, CDR2 YSYEKL. The CDR3 consists of 13 residues. Trimming took off 1 base at V and 11 bases at J, with 14 bases between the two ends. CDR3 DNA sequence: TGCGCCAGCAGCCAAGTTCCGGGCGGAGAGCAGTACTTC. Its translation is CASSQVPGGEQYF.

J is TRBJ2-1 and V is TRBV7-6, with D perhaps TRBD2 (6 bases). The CDR3 extends over 16 amino acids. V dropped 0 bases and J dropped 4 bases, with 13 bases sitting between them. CDR1 is SGHVS and CDR2 is FNYEAQ in the germline V gene. The CDR3 sequence: CASSLAPGGTYNEQFF. Written as DNA, the CDR3 is TGTGCCAGCAGCTTAGCGCCCGGCGGGACTTACAATGAGCAGTTCTTC. Looking up the rest from reference TRBV7-6 and TRBJ2-1 gives the full variable domain: GAGVSQSPRYKVTKRGQDVALRCDPISGHVSLYWYRQALGQGPEFLTYFNYEAQQDKSGLPNDRFSAERPEGSISTLTIQRTEQRDSAMYRCASSLAPGGTYNEQFFGPGTRLTVL.

This clone turned up a few times. The chain combines TRBV28 with TRBJ2-1; maybe TRBD2 (5 bases). The CDR3 sequence is 15 residues long. V shed 5 bases and J shed 2 bases, with 13 bases lying between them. Germline V gene data show CDR1 as MDHEN and CDR2 as SYDVKM. CDR3 sequence reads: CASSPIGEPYNEQFF. The CDR3 nucleotides are TGTGCCAGCAGTCCCATCGGGGAACCCTACAATGAGCAGTTCTTC. Using reference TRBV28 and TRBJ2-1 for the parts outside the CDR3, the full variable domain is DVKVTQSSRYLVKRTGEKVFLECVQDMDHENMFWYRQDPGLGLRLIYFSYDVKMKEKGDIPEGYSVSREKKERFSLILESASTNQTSMYLCASSPIGEPYNEQFFGPGTRLTVL.